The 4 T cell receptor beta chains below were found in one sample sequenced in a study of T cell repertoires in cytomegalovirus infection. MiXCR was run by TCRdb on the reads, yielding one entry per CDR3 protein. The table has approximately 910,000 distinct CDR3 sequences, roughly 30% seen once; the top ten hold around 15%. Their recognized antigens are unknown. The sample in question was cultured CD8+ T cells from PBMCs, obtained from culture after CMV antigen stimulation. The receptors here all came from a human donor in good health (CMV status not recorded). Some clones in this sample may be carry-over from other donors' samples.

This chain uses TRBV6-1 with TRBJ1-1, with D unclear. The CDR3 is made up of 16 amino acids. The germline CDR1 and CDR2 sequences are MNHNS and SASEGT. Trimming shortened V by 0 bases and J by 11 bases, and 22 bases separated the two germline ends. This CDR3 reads CASSEAGRKFPPWAFF. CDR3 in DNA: TGTGCCAGCAGTGAAGCAGGTAGAAAATTTCCTCCGTGGGCTTTCTTT.

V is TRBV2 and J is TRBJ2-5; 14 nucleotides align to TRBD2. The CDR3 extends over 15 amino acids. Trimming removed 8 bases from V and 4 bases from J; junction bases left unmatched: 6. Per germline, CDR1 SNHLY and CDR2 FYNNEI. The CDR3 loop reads CASFPGTSGGETQYF. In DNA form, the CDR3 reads TGTGCCAGCTTTCCCGGGACTAGCGGGGGAGAGACCCAGTACTTC.

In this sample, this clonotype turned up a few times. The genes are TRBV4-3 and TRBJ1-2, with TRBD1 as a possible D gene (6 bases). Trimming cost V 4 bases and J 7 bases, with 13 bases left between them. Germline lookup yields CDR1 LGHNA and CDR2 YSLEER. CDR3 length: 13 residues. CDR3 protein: CASSPQGRSGYTF. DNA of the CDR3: TGCGCCAGCAGCCCTCAGGGGCGAAGTGGCTACACCTTC.

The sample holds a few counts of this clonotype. CDR3 region: CASSDRRLAGTGNYGYTF. The CDR3 bases are TGTGCCAGCAGTGATCGCCGCTTAGCCGGGACAGGGAACTATGGCTACACCTTC. J is TRBJ1-2 and V is TRBV6-1; 9 bases line up with TRBD1. The CDR3 totals 18 residues. V trimming: 3 bases; J trimming: 2 bases; junction bases outside the gene matches: 13. Germline assignment: CDR1 MNHNS and CDR2 SASEGT.